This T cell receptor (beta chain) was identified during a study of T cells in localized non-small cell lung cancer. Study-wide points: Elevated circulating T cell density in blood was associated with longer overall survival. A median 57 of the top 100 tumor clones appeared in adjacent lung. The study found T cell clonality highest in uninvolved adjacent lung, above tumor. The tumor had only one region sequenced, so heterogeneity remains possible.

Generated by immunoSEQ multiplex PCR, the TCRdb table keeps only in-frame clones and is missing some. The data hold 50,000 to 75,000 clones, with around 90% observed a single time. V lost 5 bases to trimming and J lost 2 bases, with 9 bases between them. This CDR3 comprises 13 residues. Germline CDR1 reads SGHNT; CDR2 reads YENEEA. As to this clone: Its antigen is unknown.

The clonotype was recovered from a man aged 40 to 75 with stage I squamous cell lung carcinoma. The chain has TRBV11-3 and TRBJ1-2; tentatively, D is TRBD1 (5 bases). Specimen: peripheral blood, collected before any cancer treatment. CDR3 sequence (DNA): TGTGCCAGCAGCATTGGGACCAACTATGGCTACACCTTC. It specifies CASSIGTNYGYTF.